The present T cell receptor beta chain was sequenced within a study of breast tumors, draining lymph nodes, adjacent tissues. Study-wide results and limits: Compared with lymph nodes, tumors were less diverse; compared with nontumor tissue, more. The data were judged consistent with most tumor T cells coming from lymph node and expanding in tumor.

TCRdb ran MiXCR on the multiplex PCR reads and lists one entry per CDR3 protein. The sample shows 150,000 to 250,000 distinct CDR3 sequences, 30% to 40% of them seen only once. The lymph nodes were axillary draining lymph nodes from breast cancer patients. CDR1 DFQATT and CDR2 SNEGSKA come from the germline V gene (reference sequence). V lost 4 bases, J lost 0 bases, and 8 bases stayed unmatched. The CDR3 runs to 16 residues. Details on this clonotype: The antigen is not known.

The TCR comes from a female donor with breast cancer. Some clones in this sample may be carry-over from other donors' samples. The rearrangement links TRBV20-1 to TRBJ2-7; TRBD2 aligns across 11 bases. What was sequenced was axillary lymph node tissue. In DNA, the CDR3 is TGCAGTGCTATACCCTGGGGACTAGCGGCCTCCTACGAGCAGTACTTC. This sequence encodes CSAIPWGLAASYEQYF.